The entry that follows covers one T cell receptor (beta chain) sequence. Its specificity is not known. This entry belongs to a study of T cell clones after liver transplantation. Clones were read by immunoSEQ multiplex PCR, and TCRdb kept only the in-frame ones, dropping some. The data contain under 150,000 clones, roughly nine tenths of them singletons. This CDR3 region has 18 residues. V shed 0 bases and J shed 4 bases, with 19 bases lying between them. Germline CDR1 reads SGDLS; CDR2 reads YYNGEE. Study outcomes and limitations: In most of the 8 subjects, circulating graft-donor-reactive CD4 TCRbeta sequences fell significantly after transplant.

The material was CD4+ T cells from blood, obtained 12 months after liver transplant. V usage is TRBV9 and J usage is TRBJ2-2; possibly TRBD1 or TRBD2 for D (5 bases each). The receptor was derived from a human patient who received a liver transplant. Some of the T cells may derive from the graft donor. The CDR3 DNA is TGTGCCAGCAGCGTAGCTTTGGGGCTAGCAAGGGGCACCGGGGAGCTGTTTTTT. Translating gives CASSVALGLARGTGELFF.